The 21 T cell receptor beta chains below were found in one sample sequenced in a study of blood T cell repertoires in COVID-19. Produced via immunoSEQ multiplex PCR; TCRdb's table is partial and in-frame only. The repertoire holds under 500,000 clones, with 75% to 90% as singletons. The sample was PBMCs or T cells enriched from blood (not recorded which). The receptors shown here come from a man aged 30-40 years who had recovered from COVID-19.

This clone was detected a few times. The chain uses TRBV5-1 and TRBJ2-5; D is possibly TRBD2 (5 bases). The V end was cut by 2 bases, the J end by 1 base, with 6 bases between. CDR1 and CDR2 from the germline V gene are SGHRS and YFSETQ. This CDR3 comprises 13 residues. The CDR3 nucleotides are TGCGCCAGCAGCTTCGCGGGCCAAGAGACCCAGTACTTC. Translation gives CASSFAGQETQYF.

This clone was detected once. The chain combines TRBV5-4 with TRBJ2-7; 15 bases are a match to TRBD2. Germline values: CDR1 SGHNT, CDR2 YYREEE (reference sequence). The CDR3 extends over 16 amino acids. Unmatched junction bases numbered 10, after V lost 5 bases and J lost 7 bases. CDR3 sequence: CASSYPPGLAGGEQYF. DNA of the CDR3: TGTGCCAGCAGTTATCCCCCGGGACTAGCGGGAGGTGAGCAGTACTTC. The whole variable domain, remainder taken from reference TRBV5-4 and TRBJ2-7, is ETGVTQSPTHLIKTRGQQVTLRCSSQSGHNTVSWYQQALGQGPQFIFQYYREEENGRGNFPPRFSGLQFPNYSSELNVNALELDDSALYLCASSYPPGLAGGEQYFGPGTRLTVT.

The genes are TRBV2 and TRBJ2-7; weak D call: TRBD1 (6 bases). The germline CDR1 and CDR2 sequences are SNHLY and FYNNEI. V lost 2 bases and J 1 base, leaving 9 bases between the germline ends. The CDR3 covers 14 residues. The CDR3 region has the DNA TGTGCCAGCAGTGAAACAGGGCTTTCCTACGAGCAGTACTTC. Protein sequence: CASSETGLSYEQYF.

This rearrangement joins TRBV12-3 or TRBV12-4 to TRBJ2-7; no clear D gene. This CDR3 has 11 amino acids. Trimming left V 8 bases short and J 7 bases short, with 12 bases between. The CDR3 DNA is TGTGCCAGCTCAACTCTAGAAGAGCAGTACTTC. Protein: CASSTLEEQYF.

This rearrangement joins TRBV19 to TRBJ1-5; D gene unclear. V lost 5 bases and J lost 0, with 11 bases in between. This CDR3 is built from 15 residues. CDR1 is LNHDA, CDR2 SQIVND, per germline (reference sequence). This chain's CDR3 is CASSPKTNSNQPQHF. The CDR3 nucleotides read TGTGCCAGTAGTCCAAAGACAAATAGCAATCAGCCCCAGCATTTT.

CDR3 DNA sequence: TGCGCCAGCAGCTTGGGTTCCCTAGGGGAGGTAGGCTACGAGCAGTACTTC. Translated, it gives CASSLGSLGEVGYEQYF. V gene TRBV5-1 combines with J gene TRBJ2-7; TRBD2 might be the D (6 bases). Trimming stripped 0 bases from V and 3 bases from J, with 19 bases between. The CDR3 runs to 17 residues. Germline CDR1 reads SGHRS; CDR2 reads YFSETQ.

As regards this clone: This CDR3 is also generated by other DNA sequences in the sample. The chain uses TRBV3-1 (or the pseudogene TRBV3-2) and TRBJ2-1; TRBD2 matches 13 bases. V dropped 4 bases and J dropped 4; count of bases not matched to a gene: 4. The CDR3 has 16 residues. From germline, CDR1 is LGHDT and CDR2 YNNKEL (reference sequence). The CDR3 sequence is CASSPLTSGRYNEQFF. DNA of the CDR3: TGTGCCAGCAGCCCCTTGACTAGCGGGAGGTACAATGAGCAGTTCTTC.

The rearrangement joins TRBV29-1 to TRBJ2-1; TRBD2 aligns across 12 bases. The germline gives CDR1 SQVTM, CDR2 ANQGSEA. The CDR3 sequence is 15 residues long. V shed 5 bases and J 3 bases; nucleotides not matched to a gene: 5. Here the CDR3 DNA reads TGCAGCGTTCCACGGACTAGCGGGAACTACAATGAGCAGTTCTTC. This gives the protein CSVPRTSGNYNEQFF.

This rearrangement joins TRBV10-3 to TRBJ1-2, with 7 bases fitting TRBD1. The trim removed 4 bases at V and 5 bases at J, leaving 1 base unmatched. CDR3 length: 12 residues. Germline CDR1 is ENHRY and CDR2 is SYGVKD. The CDR3, as DNA: TGTGCCATCAGTGGACAGGGTTATGGCTACACCTTC. Amino acid sequence: CAISGQGYGYTF.

Only a few counts were recorded for this clone. The genes are TRBV28 and TRBJ1-1; possibly TRBD1 for D (6 bases). V shed 5 bases and J shed 5 bases, with 15 bases lying between them. Germline CDR1 MDHEN, CDR2 SYDVKM. CDR3 length: 14 amino acids. As DNA, the CDR3 is TGTGCCAGCAGTCCGGGACACCTCGAAACTGAAGCTTTCTTT. Protein sequence: CASSPGHLETEAFF.

The chain links TRBV28 to TRBJ2-1; D gene unclear. CDR1 MDHEN and CDR2 SYDVKM come from the germline V gene. Trimming left V 6 bases short and J 9 bases short, with 15 bases between. The CDR3 runs 13 residues. In DNA form, the CDR3 reads TGTGCCAGCAGGACCCCGCCGGCGGCTGAGCAGTTCTTC. It is translated as CASRTPPAAEQFF.

V usage is TRBV3-1 (or the pseudogene TRBV3-2) and J usage is TRBJ2-1; D uncertain. Trimming cost V 4 bases and J 0 bases, with 4 bases left between them. CDR3 length equals 13 residues. Germline V gives CDR1 LGHDT, CDR2 YNNKEL (reference sequence). The CDR3 sequence: CASSPSSYNEQFF. The CDR3 DNA is TGTGCCAGCAGCCCCTCCTCCTACAATGAGCAGTTCTTC.

CDR3 residues: CASSEQGPSYNEQFF. The DNA of the CDR3 is TGTGCCAGCAGTGAGCAGGGGCCATCCTACAATGAGCAGTTCTTC. J is TRBJ2-1 and V is TRBV6-1, with D perhaps TRBD1 (6 bases). Germline V gene sequence: CDR1 MNHNS, CDR2 SASEGT. Trimming stripped 3 bases from V and 1 base from J, with 10 bases between. The CDR3 totals 15 residues.

The rearrangement links TRBV4-1 to TRBJ2-7; TRBD1 might be the D (5 bases). The CDR3 totals 15 residues. Germline V lookup: CDR1 MGHRA, CDR2 YSYEKL. The germline V and J ends were trimmed by 3 bases and 2 bases, with 14 bases remaining between them. The DNA for the CDR3 is TGCGCCAGCAGCCAGAAGACAGAAACCCCCTACGAGCAGTACTTC. This codes for CASSQKTETPYEQYF.

The chain links TRBV19 to TRBJ1-2, with TRBD1 as a possible D gene (5 bases). The CDR3 covers 16 residues. Trimming shortened V by 1 base and J by 4 bases, and 16 bases separated the two germline ends. Germline V gives CDR1 LNHDA, CDR2 SQIVND (reference sequence). CDR3 amino acids: CASSIGTSLKPYGYTF. The CDR3 nucleotides are TGTGCCAGTAGTATAGGGACATCGCTAAAACCCTATGGCTACACCTTC.

The chain joins TRBV10-3 to TRBJ1-2; D not certain. The CDR3 totals 14 residues. The V gene lost 3 bases and the J gene lost 0 bases, with 8 bases spanning the gap. The germline V gene has CDR1 ENHRY and CDR2 SYGVKD. In nucleotides, the CDR3 is TGTGCCATCAGTGATGGCAGGACTAACTATGGCTACACCTTC. Protein sequence: CAISDGRTNYGYTF.

This clone has only one observation. The genes are TRBV15 and TRBJ1-2; 7 bases align to TRBD1. The J segment lost 7 bases and the V segment lost 0 bases, leaving 11 bases of the junction unmatched. CDR3 length equals 16 residues. CDR1 and CDR2 (germline): LNHNV, YYDKDF (reference sequence). The CDR3 spells CATSRDPQSAGGGYTF. The CDR3 bases are TGTGCCACCAGCAGAGATCCCCAGTCGGCAGGGGGTGGCTACACCTTC.

The V call is TRBV29-1, the J call TRBJ1-1; TRBD1 agrees at 7 bases. The CDR3 totals 12 residues. CDR1 and CDR2 from the germline V gene are SQVTM and ANQGSEA. V was clipped by 6 bases and J by 6 bases; unmatched bases: 7. CDR3 sequence: CSVDRDRPEAFF. The CDR3 region has the DNA TGCAGCGTCGATCGGGACAGACCTGAAGCTTTCTTT.

The chain uses TRBV5-1 and TRBJ2-1; tentative D call: TRBD2 (5 bases). Germline V lookup: CDR1 SGHRS, CDR2 YFSETQ. The V gene lost 0 bases and the J gene lost 3 bases, with 10 bases spanning the gap. The CDR3 extends over 15 amino acids. In DNA form, the CDR3 reads TGCGCCAGCAGCTTGGAGTCGCGGGTCTACAATGAGCAGTTCTTC. Its translation: CASSLESRVYNEQFF.

V is TRBV7-9 and J is TRBJ1-2, with a possible D match to TRBD1 (6 bases). The CDR3 contains 13 residues. Trimming left V 2 bases short and J 4 bases short, with 8 bases between. The germline V gene has CDR1 SEHNR and CDR2 FQNEAQ (reference sequence). The CDR3 spells CASSLMDSYGYTF. CDR3 nucleotides: TGTGCCAGCAGCTTAATGGACAGCTATGGCTACACCTTC.

This clone came up once. This chain connects TRBV12-5 to TRBJ2-3; 10 bases fit TRBD2. Trimming at V came to 1 base and at J to 1 base, leaving 2 bases not matched to a gene. The germline V gene has CDR1 LGHNT and CDR2 FRNRAP. The CDR3 spans 16 residues. Here the CDR3 DNA reads TGTGCTAGTGGTTTGGGCGGGACTAGCGGCACAGATACGCAGTATTTT. The encoded protein is CASGLGGTSGTDTQYF. The variable domain in full, completed from reference TRBV12-5 and TRBJ2-3, reads DARVTQTPRHKVTEMGQEVTMRCQPILGHNTVFWYRQTMMQGLELLAYFRNRAPLDDSGMPKDRFSAEMPDATLATLKIQPSEPRDSAVYFCASGLGGTSGTDTQYFGPGTRLTVL.